Sequencing of this TCR beta chain was carried out in a study of blood T cell repertoires in COVID-19. Sequencing was performed with immunoSEQ multiplex PCR; in TCRdb, only in-frame clones are kept and a portion is missing. The sample includes fewer than 250,000 clones, 70% to 90% of them seen just once. The CDR3 runs 14 residues. Germline loops: CDR1 SGHNT, CDR2 YYREEE (reference sequence). With 2 bases removed from V and 8 bases from J, the gap between germline ends came to 14 bases. The rearrangement uses TRBV5-4 and TRBJ1-3; D gene ambiguous. Sequencing used peripheral blood. This receptor was taken from a man in his thirties or forties with COVID-19, enrolled during active disease. CDR3 loop: CASSFEGGWDTIYF. The CDR3 DNA sequence: TGTGCCAGCAGCTTTGAGGGAGGTTGGGACACCATATATTTT.